This is a list of T cell receptor beta chains from one sample in a study of CD8+ T cells in alopecia areata. Data came from immunoSEQ multiplex PCR; TCRdb stores just in-frame clones and leaves some out. The sample holds a few hundred thousand clones; over 45% are singletons and the top ten take roughly 0.93%. The sample in question was CD4+ T cells sorted from blood, obtained at roughly week 52, from a patient treated with tofacitinib. The receptors originated from a human donor with alopecia areata. CDR3s include the opening cysteine and the closing phenylalanine or tryptophan. Each record gives: D gene, clone size, V gene, J gene, CDR3 DNA, CDR3 protein. The D gene is left open where the match is weak. Not all rows give a size; the values are once, few, many and, for expanded clones, a class.

TRBD1	NA	TRBV11-2	TRBJ2-3	TGTGCCAGCAATTCCTTAGACAGGGAAGCAGATACGCAGTATTTT	CASNSLDREADTQYF
NA	few	TRBV10-3	TRBJ1-2	TGTGCCATCAAGGACATCTATGGCTACACCTTC	CAIKDIYGYTF
NA	NA	TRBV5-1	TRBJ2-1	TGCGCCAGCAGGGGGGGGCGCAATGAGCAGTTCTTC	CASRGGRNEQFF
TRBD1	NA	TRBV29-1	TRBJ1-1	TGCAGCGTCCACACAGGGGTACCGAACACTGAAGCTTTCTTT	CSVHTGVPNTEAFF
NA	NA	TRBV5-1	TRBJ2-4	TGCGCCAGCAGCCCCTCCGGGGTCGGACTAGCCAAAAACATTCAGTACTTC	CASSPSGVGLAKNIQYF
NA	NA	TRBV6-5	TRBJ2-7	TGTGCCTCCATAGGAGTTCACGAGCAGTACTTC	CASIGVHEQYF
NA	NA	TRBV19	TRBJ2-4	TGTGCCACCCTCGAATTAGCCAAAAACATTCAGTACTTC	CATLELAKNIQYF
TRBD2	NA	TRBV7-8	TRBJ2-7	TGTGCCAGCAGAAAGCGGGGGAACTACGAGCAGTACTTC	CASRKRGNYEQYF
NA	NA	TRBV30	TRBJ2-3	TGTGCCTGGAGTGTGGGAGCAGATACGCAGTATTTT	CAWSVGADTQYF
NA	NA	TRBV6-6	TRBJ2-1	TGTGCCAGCAGTTACGGGGCCGGCAATGAGCAGTTCTTC	CASSYGAGNEQFF
NA	NA	TRBV4-2	TRBJ2-3	TGTGCCAGCAGCCAATCATCTGGGGGGGCAGCAGATACGCAGTATTTT	CASSQSSGGAADTQYF
TRBD1	NA	TRBV5-1	TRBJ2-2	TGCGCCAGCAGCCCCACAGGGGACAACACCGGGGAGCTGTTTTTT	CASSPTGDNTGELFF